The next 16 T cell receptor beta chains were all read from a single sample in a study of blood T cell repertoires in COVID-19. TCRdb's table, derived via immunoSEQ multiplex PCR, lists solely in-frame clones and lacks some. The profile shows some 97,000 clones, around 85% of them singletons. Source material: PBMCs or T cells enriched from blood (not recorded which). The receptors derive from a woman between 50 and 59 years old who had recovered from COVID-19.

This rearrangement joins TRBV12-5 to TRBJ2-1; 11 nucleotides match TRBD2. Germline V gene sequence: CDR1 LGHNT, CDR2 FRNRAP. Trimming took 1 base from V and 7 from J; bases not matched to a gene: 15. This CDR3 comprises 19 residues. CDR3 nucleotide sequence: TGTGCTAGTGGTTTGGCCCCCTTTGGACTAGCGGGCCAGATAAATGAGCAGTTCTTC. This encodes CASGLAPFGLAGQINEQFF. The full variable domain, with the rest looked up from reference TRBV12-5 and TRBJ2-1, is DARVTQTPRHKVTEMGQEVTMRCQPILGHNTVFWYRQTMMQGLELLAYFRNRAPLDDSGMPKDRFSAEMPDATLATLKIQPSEPRDSAVYFCASGLAPFGLAGQINEQFFGPGTRLTVL.

The V call is TRBV2, the J call TRBJ1-2; TRBD1 aligns across 8 bases. Per germline, CDR1 SNHLY and CDR2 FYNNEI. There are 16 residues in the CDR3. V was clipped by 2 bases and J by 5 bases; unmatched bases: 10. This CDR3 reads CASSERTTGGGYGYTF. CDR3 in DNA: TGTGCCAGCAGTGAAAGAACAACAGGGGGTGGATATGGCTACACCTTC.

There are a few counts of this clone. This sample includes further DNA sequences coding for the same CDR3. CDR3 DNA sequence: TGCAGCGTTGAACTAGCGGACTACGAGCAGTACTTC. Its protein product is CSVELADYEQYF. The chain recombines TRBV29-1 with TRBJ2-7; 7 bases are shared with TRBD2. The CDR3 runs to 12 residues. Trimming cost V 2 bases and J 3 bases; bases outside gene matches: 1. Germline V gene data show CDR1 as SQVTM and CDR2 as ANQGSEA.

This chain uses TRBV3-1 (or the pseudogene TRBV3-2) with TRBJ2-3; D is undetermined. V shed 1 base and J shed 2 bases, with 7 bases lying between them. The CDR3 sequence is 14 residues long. Germline lookup yields CDR1 LGHDT and CDR2 YNNKEL (reference sequence). The CDR3 coding sequence is TGTGCCAGCAGCCAAGGTGCGGTCACAGATACGCAGTATTTT. It specifies CASSQGAVTDTQYF.

The DNA for the CDR3 is TGTGCCAGTACCCCGACAGGGTTCATGAACACTGAAGCTTTCTTT. Translating it yields CASTPTGFMNTEAFF. The chain combines TRBV5-4 with TRBJ1-1; TRBD1 aligns across 7 bases. The V and J ends lost 8 bases and 0 bases, in that order; junction bases with no gene match: 10. The V gene's germline CDR1 is SGHNT and CDR2 YYREEE (reference sequence). CDR3 length: 15 amino acids.

The chain combines TRBV9 with TRBJ1-6; D remains unclear. Trimming took off 0 bases at V and 10 bases at J, with 14 bases between the two ends. CDR3 length: 15 amino acids. In germline, CDR1 is SGDLS, CDR2 YYNGEE. As DNA, the CDR3 is TGTGCCAGCAGCGTAGGGGCACCGGTGGGCTCACCCCTCCACTTT. This gives the protein CASSVGAPVGSPLHF.

V gene TRBV5-1 combines with J gene TRBJ2-4, with TRBD2 matching 8 bases. The V gene end was trimmed by 4 bases and the J gene end by 0 bases; junction bases not matched to a gene: 6. Germline V gene data show CDR1 as SGHRS and CDR2 as YFSETQ. This CDR3 has 16 residues. The DNA for the CDR3 is TGCGCCAGCAGCACGGGAGGGGGTTTAGCCAAAAACATTCAGTACTTC. The encoded protein is CASSTGGGLAKNIQYF.

The chain recombines TRBV20-1 with TRBJ2-7, with 13 bases aligning to TRBD2. J gave up 7 bases and V 3 bases, and 3 bases lay outside the gene matches. The CDR3 length is 13 residues. Germline V gene sequence: CDR1 DFQATT, CDR2 SNEGSKA (reference sequence). The CDR3 region has the DNA TGCAGTGCTAGTACTAGCGGGAGGGGTGAGCAGTACTTC. Translation gives CSASTSGRGEQYF.

V is TRBV6-1 and J is TRBJ2-7, with TRBD1 matching 9 bases. This CDR3 contains 15 residues. Germline V gene sequence: CDR1 MNHNS, CDR2 SASEGT. The V gene end was trimmed by 2 bases and the J gene end by 11 bases; junction bases not matched to a gene: 13. For the CDR3, the DNA is TGTGCCAGCAGTGAACCCTCCGGGACAGGGACGAAAGAGTACTTC. Translated, it gives CASSEPSGTGTKEYF.

This chain uses TRBV29-1 with TRBJ2-3; D ambiguous. V shed 6 bases and J shed 7 bases, with 17 bases lying between them. This CDR3 spans 13 amino acids. CDR1 and CDR2 from the germline V gene are SQVTM and ANQGSEA. CDR3 sequence (DNA): TGCAGCGTCCCACCCCCGGGTTTAAATACGCAGTATTTT. It encodes CSVPPPGLNTQYF.

This chain connects TRBV2 to TRBJ1-1; 9 nucleotides agree with TRBD1. CDR1 is SNHLY and CDR2 is FYNNEI in the germline V gene. This CDR3 is 14 amino acids long. V lost 5 bases to trimming and J lost 3 bases; unmatched junction nucleotides: 4. CDR3 DNA: TGTGCCAGCAGTAGAACAGGGGGCGACACTGAAGCTTTCTTT. Translation: CASSRTGGDTEAFF. The whole variable domain, remainder taken from reference TRBV2 and TRBJ1-1, is EPEVTQTPSHQVTQMGQEVILRCVPISNHLYFYWYRQILGQKVEFLVSFYNNEISEKSEIFDDQFSVERPDGSNFTLKIRSTKLEDSAMYFCASSRTGGDTEAFFGQGTRLTVV.

The chain uses TRBV7-8 and TRBJ1-1; a weak D match, TRBD1 (6 bases). V lost 3 bases, J lost 5 bases, and 22 bases lay in between. CDR1 SGHVS and CDR2 FQNEAQ come from the germline V gene. CDR3 length equals 17 residues. This chain's CDR3 is CASSLGSGGAQRTEAFF. The CDR3 DNA follows: TGTGCCAGCAGCTTGGGGTCTGGGGGCGCTCAGAGGACTGAAGCTTTCTTT.

The V gene is TRBV11-2, the J gene TRBJ2-7; D unresolved. The germline V and J ends were trimmed by 7 bases and 2 bases, with 12 bases remaining between them. Germline V CDR1 and CDR2: SGHAT, FQNNGV. The CDR3 covers 13 residues. The CDR3, as DNA: TGTGCCAGCAAAAGCTCCCGGGCCTACGAGCAGTACTTC. Its protein product is CASKSSRAYEQYF.

This rearrangement joins TRBV5-5 to TRBJ2-7, with TRBD2 identical over 7 bases. The CDR3 contains 14 residues. The ends lost 4 bases at V and 0 bases at J; junction bases unmatched: 4. The germline CDR1 and CDR2 sequences are SGHKS and YYEKEE (reference sequence). This chain's CDR3 is CASSPRTSSYEQYF. In nucleotides, the CDR3 is TGTGCCAGCAGCCCTCGGACTAGCTCCTACGAGCAGTACTTC.

CDR3 in DNA: TGTGCCACGGTAGACCCTGGGAGTAACTATGGCTACACCTTC. Translation: CATVDPGSNYGYTF. The V gene is TRBV6-5, the J gene TRBJ1-2; D remains ambiguous. Deletions cut 10 bases from V and 1 base from J, with 16 bases between. There are 14 residues in the CDR3. Germline CDR1 MNHEY, CDR2 SVGAGI.

The gene calls are TRBV25-1 and TRBJ2-6; 7 bases fit TRBD1. Germline-derived CDR1 and CDR2 are MGHDK and SYGVNS. The CDR3 sequence is 18 residues long. V was pared by 2 bases and J by 2 bases, with 9 bases of the junction left unmatched. DNA for the CDR3: TGTGCCAGCAGTGAAACGGTAGGGGGCGGGCCTGGGGCCAACGTCCTGACTTTC. Translated: CASSETVGGGPGANVLTF.